This entry lists 8 T cell receptor beta chains sequenced from one sample in a study of PD-L1 blockade in urothelial cancer. The time point: pretreatment peripheral blood. Sequenced by immunoSEQ multiplex PCR; TCRdb stores in-frame clones only, minus some. The table includes 60,000 to 65,000 clones, 81% detected once. This sample comprised PBMCs, obtained around atezolizumab (anti-PD-L1) treatment. These receptors all come from a man between 65 and 85 years old with urothelial cancer.

The V call is TRBV30, the J call TRBJ2-1; D perhaps matches TRBD1 (5 bases). The germline V gene encodes CDR1 GTSNPN and CDR2 SVGIG (reference sequence). The V gene lost 1 base and the J gene lost 7 bases, with 17 bases spanning the gap. The CDR3 has 15 amino acids. CDR3 protein: CAWSAKGRRQNEQFF. The CDR3 DNA reads as TGTGCCTGGAGTGCAAAGGGGCGGCGACAAAATGAGCAGTTCTTC. Full variable domain (remainder filled in from reference TRBV30 and TRBJ2-1): SQTIHQWPATLVQPVGSPLSLECTVEGTSNPNLYWYRQAAGRGLQLLFYSVGIGQISSEVPQNLSASRPQDRQFILSSKKLLLSDSGFYLCAWSAKGRRQNEQFFGPGTRLTVL.

This clone has just a few counts. This chain uses TRBV7-6 with TRBJ2-7, with 9 bases matching TRBD2. CDR3 length: 14 residues. Germline V gives CDR1 SGHVS, CDR2 FNYEAQ. V trimming: 2 bases; J trimming: 4 bases; junction bases outside the gene matches: 3. CDR3 residues: CASSLQAGGYEQYF. The CDR3 DNA follows: TGTGCCAGCAGCTTACAAGCGGGGGGATACGAGCAGTACTTC. Based on the CDR3 plus reference TRBV7-6 and TRBJ2-7, the full variable domain is GAGVSQSPRYKVTKRGQDVALRCDPISGHVSLYWYRQALGQGPEFLTYFNYEAQQDKSGLPNDRFSAERPEGSISTLTIQRTEQRDSAMYRCASSLQAGGYEQYFGPGTRLTVT.

The chain employs TRBV10-2 and TRBJ2-1, with a tentative D call TRBD2 (6 bases). Germline CDR1 is WSHSY and CDR2 is SAAADI. V shed 4 bases and J shed 5 bases, with 18 bases lying between them. The CDR3 consists of 16 residues. CDR3 loop: CASSGVSSALNNEQFF. CDR3 nucleotides: TGCGCCAGCAGTGGAGTATCTAGCGCACTGAACAATGAGCAGTTCTTC.

This sequence joins TRBV11-1 and TRBJ2-7, with 8 bases aligning to TRBD2. The CDR3 spans 15 residues. V shed 2 bases and J 4 bases; nucleotides not matched to a gene: 7. CDR1 is SGHAT and CDR2 is FQDESV in the germline V gene (reference sequence). CDR3: CASSLKREFVYEQYF. In DNA form, the CDR3 reads TGTGCCAGCAGCTTAAAGCGGGAGTTTGTTTACGAGCAGTACTTC.

The chain uses TRBV11-3 and TRBJ2-1; 12 bases line up with TRBD2. Germline loops: CDR1 SGHNT, CDR2 YENEEA. The CDR3 consists of 15 residues. Trimming cost V 5 bases and J 6 bases; bases outside gene matches: 5. In DNA form, the CDR3 reads TGTGCCAGCAGCCGGACTAGCGGGAACGTCAATGAGCAGTTCTTC. Translating gives CASSRTSGNVNEQFF.

V usage is TRBV28 and J usage is TRBJ2-7, with 15 bases matching TRBD2. The trim removed 5 bases at V and 6 bases at J, leaving 8 bases unmatched. This CDR3 has 16 residues. The germline gives CDR1 MDHEN, CDR2 SYDVKM. Here the CDR3 DNA reads TGTGCCAGCAGTGGGACTAGCGGGAGGCCACCTCGCGAGCAGTACTTC. Translating gives CASSGTSGRPPREQYF.

The chain employs TRBV18 and TRBJ2-3, with no clear D. CDR3 size: 14 residues. V was clipped by 6 bases and J by 0 bases, with 10 bases between them. Germline V gene sequence: CDR1 KGHSH, CDR2 LQKENI. The CDR3 DNA sequence: TGTGCCAGCTCCTCGTGGGCCAGCACAGATACGCAGTATTTT. Protein sequence: CASSSWASTDTQYF.

Only one count was recorded for this clone. CDR3 sequence reads: CASSLESQGHTFEQYF. For the CDR3, the DNA is TGTGCCAGCAGCTTAGAATCGCAGGGACACACGTTCGAGCAGTACTTC. This chain connects TRBV7-6 to TRBJ2-7; D perhaps matches TRBD1 (6 bases). Germline CDR1 and CDR2: SGHVS and FNYEAQ. With 1 base removed from V and 6 bases from J, the gap between germline ends came to 19 bases. CDR3 length equals 16 residues.